The rows below give T cell receptor beta chains drawn from one sample of a study of post-analysis software for immune sequencing data. TCRdb re-called the PCR reads with MiXCR, one entry per CDR3 protein. The sample holds 350,000 to 450,000 distinct CDR3 sequences, less than 40% seen once. Input material: blood. The origin of the receptors is a girl aged 2 to 10 with multiple sclerosis. Each CDR3 is given with its conserved first and last residue. Fields, in order: CDR3 DNA, CDR3 protein, D gene, V gene, J gene, clone size. The D gene is left open where the match is weak. Clone sizes are given selectively: once, few, many, or a class where the clone is expanded.

cdr3_nt: TGTGCCAGCAACTCAGAAGGACAGCCCCAGCATTTT; cdr3_aa: CASNSEGQPQHF; d_call: -; v_call: TRBV7-9; j_call: TRBJ1-5; clone_size: -
cdr3_nt: TGCAGCGTTGAAGACTCCTTCACAGATACGCAGTATTTT; cdr3_aa: CSVEDSFTDTQYF; d_call: -; v_call: TRBV29-1; j_call: TRBJ2-3; clone_size: -
cdr3_nt: TGCGCCAGCAGCTCGACTAGCGGGTCCACGAGGGACGAGCAGTACTTC; cdr3_aa: CASSSTSGSTRDEQYF; d_call: TRBD2; v_call: TRBV5-1; j_call: TRBJ2-7; clone_size: -
cdr3_nt: TGTGCCAGCAGTTTAATCCCGGGGGCGCCCTATGGCTACACCTTC; cdr3_aa: CASSLIPGAPYGYTF; d_call: -; v_call: TRBV27; j_call: TRBJ1-2; clone_size: -
cdr3_nt: TGCAGTGCTAGAGATACAGGCAGGGCAGGCATTCAGTACTTC; cdr3_aa: CSARDTGRAGIQYF; d_call: -; v_call: TRBV20-1; j_call: TRBJ2-4; clone_size: few
cdr3_nt: TGTGCCAGCAGCCAATCGAGGACAGTCCTCCACTTT; cdr3_aa: CASSQSRTVLHF; d_call: -; v_call: TRBV14; j_call: TRBJ1-6; clone_size: few
cdr3_nt: TGCAGTGCTACCCGGACAGGGCGGCGCAATGAGCAGTTCTTC; cdr3_aa: CSATRTGRRNEQFF; d_call: TRBD1; v_call: TRBV20-1; j_call: TRBJ2-1; clone_size: -
cdr3_nt: TGTGCCAGCAGTGTTACAGGGACCTCACCCCTCCACTTT; cdr3_aa: CASSVTGTSPLHF; d_call: -; v_call: TRBV28; j_call: TRBJ1-6; clone_size: -
cdr3_nt: TGTGCCAGCAGTGAAGCCCCGGGTACCCGCGGGACCCAGTACTTC; cdr3_aa: CASSEAPGTRGTQYF; d_call: -; v_call: TRBV6-1; j_call: TRBJ2-5; clone_size: -
cdr3_nt: TGCGCCAGCAGCTTGGGGGACAGGCCCTACGAGCAGTACTTC; cdr3_aa: CASSLGDRPYEQYF; d_call: TRBD1; v_call: TRBV5-1; j_call: TRBJ2-7; clone_size: many
cdr3_nt: TGTGCCAGCAGTTACTCGCCCTTGCCACCCCTCCACTTT; cdr3_aa: CASSYSPLPPLHF; d_call: -; v_call: TRBV6-5; j_call: TRBJ1-6; clone_size: -
cdr3_nt: TGCAGTGCTGGCGGGTGGGCCCGGGAGCACAATGGGCAGTTCTTC; cdr3_aa: CSAGGWAREHNGQFF; d_call: -; v_call: TRBV20-1; j_call: TRBJ2-1; clone_size: -
cdr3_nt: TGTGCCAGCACCCACGACAGGCGGGCTCAGCCCCAGCATTTT; cdr3_aa: CASTHDRRAQPQHF; d_call: -; v_call: TRBV6-2/TRBV6-3; j_call: TRBJ1-5; clone_size: -
cdr3_nt: TGTGCCATCAGTGATACAGGGGGCATCCGGTACGAGCAGTACTTC; cdr3_aa: CAISDTGGIRYEQYF; d_call: TRBD1; v_call: TRBV10-3; j_call: TRBJ2-7; clone_size: -
cdr3_nt: TGCGCCAGCAGCTTGGAAGGACAGTTCACAGATACGCAGTATTTT; cdr3_aa: CASSLEGQFTDTQYF; d_call: -; v_call: TRBV5-1; j_call: TRBJ2-3; clone_size: -
cdr3_nt: TGTGCCAGCACCGAGGTCCGGGGGCCCCAAGAGGCCCAGTACTTC; cdr3_aa: CASTEVRGPQEAQYF; d_call: -; v_call: TRBV5-5; j_call: TRBJ2-5; clone_size: few
cdr3_nt: TGTGCCAGCAGCAACGCAGGGACAGGGGGCTACGAGCAGTACTTC; cdr3_aa: CASSNAGTGGYEQYF; d_call: TRBD1; v_call: TRBV6-2/TRBV6-3; j_call: TRBJ2-7; clone_size: -
cdr3_nt: TGTGCCACCAGCAGGACAGGTCGCGGGGAGGCCCAGTACTTC; cdr3_aa: CATSRTGRGEAQYF; d_call: -; v_call: TRBV15; j_call: TRBJ2-5; clone_size: -
cdr3_nt: TGTGCCAGCAGTTCCCCCCGACTAGGGGGACGGTACGAGCAGTACTTC; cdr3_aa: CASSSPRLGGRYEQYF; d_call: -; v_call: TRBV28; j_call: TRBJ2-7; clone_size: many
cdr3_nt: TGTGCCACCAGCAGAGATCGGGGTTCCAGAGAGACCCAGTACTTC; cdr3_aa: CATSRDRGSRETQYF; d_call: -; v_call: TRBV15; j_call: TRBJ2-5; clone_size: -
cdr3_nt: TGTGCTAGTGGTTGGTCCCTTGTCGGGGGGTCCTACAATGAGCAGTACTTC; cdr3_aa: CASGWSLVGGSYNEQYF; d_call: TRBD2; v_call: TRBV12-5; j_call: TRBJ2-7; clone_size: -
cdr3_nt: TGTGCCAGCAGTGTGGGTTCTTCACCCCTCCACTTT; cdr3_aa: CASSVGSSPLHF; d_call: -; v_call: TRBV25-1; j_call: TRBJ1-6; clone_size: -